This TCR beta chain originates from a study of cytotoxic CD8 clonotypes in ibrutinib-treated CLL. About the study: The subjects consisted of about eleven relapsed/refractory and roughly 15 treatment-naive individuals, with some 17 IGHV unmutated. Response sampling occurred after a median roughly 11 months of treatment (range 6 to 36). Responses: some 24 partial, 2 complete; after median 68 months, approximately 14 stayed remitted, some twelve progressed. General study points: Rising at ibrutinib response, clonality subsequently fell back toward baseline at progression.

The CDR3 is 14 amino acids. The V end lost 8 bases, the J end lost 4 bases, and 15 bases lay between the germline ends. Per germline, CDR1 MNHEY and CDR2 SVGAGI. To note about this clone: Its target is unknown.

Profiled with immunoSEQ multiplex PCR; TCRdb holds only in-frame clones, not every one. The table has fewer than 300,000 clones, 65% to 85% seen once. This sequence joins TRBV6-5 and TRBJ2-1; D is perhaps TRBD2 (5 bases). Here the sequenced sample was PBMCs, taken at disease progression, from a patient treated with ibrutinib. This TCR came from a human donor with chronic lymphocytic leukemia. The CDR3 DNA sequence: TGTGCCAGCCGGGGATTTCGGTCTTACAATGAGCAGTTCTTC. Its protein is CASRGFRSYNEQFF.